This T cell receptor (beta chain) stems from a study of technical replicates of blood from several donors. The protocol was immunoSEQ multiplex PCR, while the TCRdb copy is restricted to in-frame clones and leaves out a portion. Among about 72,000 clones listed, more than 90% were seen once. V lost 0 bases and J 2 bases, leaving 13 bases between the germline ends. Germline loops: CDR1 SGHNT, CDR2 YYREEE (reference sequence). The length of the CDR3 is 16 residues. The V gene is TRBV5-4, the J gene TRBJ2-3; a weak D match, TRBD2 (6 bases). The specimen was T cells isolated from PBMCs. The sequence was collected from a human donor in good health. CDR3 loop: CASSLDWAGTTDTQYF. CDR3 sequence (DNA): TGTGCCAGCAGCTTGGACTGGGCGGGAACCACAGATACGCAGTATTTT.